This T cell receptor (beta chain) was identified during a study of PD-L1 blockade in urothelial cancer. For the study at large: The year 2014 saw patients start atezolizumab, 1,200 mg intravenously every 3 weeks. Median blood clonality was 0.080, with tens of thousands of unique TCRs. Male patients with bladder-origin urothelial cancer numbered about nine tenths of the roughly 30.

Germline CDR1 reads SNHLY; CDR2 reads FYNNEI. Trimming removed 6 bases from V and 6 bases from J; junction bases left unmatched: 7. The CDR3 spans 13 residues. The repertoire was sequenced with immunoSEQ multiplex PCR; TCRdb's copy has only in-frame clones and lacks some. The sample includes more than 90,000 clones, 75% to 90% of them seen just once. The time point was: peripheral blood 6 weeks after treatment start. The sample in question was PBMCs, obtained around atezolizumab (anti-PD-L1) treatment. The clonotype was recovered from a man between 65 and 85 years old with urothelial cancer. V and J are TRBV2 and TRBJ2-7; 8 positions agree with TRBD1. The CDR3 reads CASSANTGGEQYF. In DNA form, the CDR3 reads TGTGCCAGCAGCGCCAACACAGGGGGCGAGCAGTACTTC. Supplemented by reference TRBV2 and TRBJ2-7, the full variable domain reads EPEVTQTPSHQVTQMGQEVILRCVPISNHLYFYWYRQILGQKVEFLVSFYNNEISEKSEIFDDQFSVERPDGSNFTLKIRSTKLEDSAMYFCASSANTGGEQYFGPGTRLTVT.